This T cell receptor (beta chain) was profiled in a study of T cell changes during pregnancy in multiple sclerosis. Germline CDR1 and CDR2: LGHNA and YSLEER. The CDR3 sequence is 15 residues long. V was shortened by 0 bases and J by 3 bases, with 9 bases between the two germline ends. Clones were read by immunoSEQ multiplex PCR, and TCRdb kept only the in-frame ones, dropping some. Of 69,000 or so clones listed, almost 95% are singletons. This clonotype was sampled from a female donor with multiple sclerosis, enrolled in a pregnancy study. The material was peripheral blood, obtained before pregnancy. The rearrangement links TRBV4-3 to TRBJ1-5; no reliable D call. The CDR3, as DNA: TGCGCCAGCAGCCAAGATCGACAATCCAATCAGCCCCAGCATTTT. Translated: CASSQDRQSNQPQHF.